This passage covers 8 T cell receptor beta chains from one sample sequenced in a study of response to subunit inactivated influenza vaccine. Using its own MiXCR run on the RT-PCR reads, TCRdb lists one record per CDR3 protein. The table lists about 520,000 distinct CDR3 sequences, roughly 7.9% of them singletons, with approximately 14% in the top ten. Material: PBMCs from blood, obtained around 25 months after vaccination. The receptors originated from a man between 50 and 69 years old who received an inactivated influenza vaccine.

This clonotype was seen many times. This chain links TRBV5-6 with TRBJ2-5; 7 nucleotides match TRBD2. V dropped 0 bases and J dropped 4; count of bases not matched to a gene: 6. Germline assignment: CDR1 SGHDT and CDR2 YYEEEE. This CDR3 is 15 amino acids long. Written as DNA, the CDR3 is TGTGCCAGCAGCTTGGTTCAGGGCGGGGGAGAGACCCAGTACTTC. Translated: CASSLVQGGGETQYF.

This chain connects TRBV9 to TRBJ2-1, with 10 bases aligning to TRBD1. Germline CDR1 reads SGDLS; CDR2 reads YYNGEE. CDR3 length equals 18 residues. The V segment lost 3 bases and the J segment 8 bases; nucleotides outside the gene matches: 17. The CDR3 protein is CASSAEYNGTGVDDEQFF. The CDR3 DNA is TGTGCCAGCAGCGCAGAGTACAACGGGACAGGGGTGGATGATGAGCAGTTCTTC.

Only a few counts were recorded for this clonotype. The gene calls are TRBV20-1 and TRBJ1-5; D remains unclear. Germline V gene data show CDR1 as DFQATT and CDR2 as SNEGSKA (reference sequence). CDR3 length: 13 amino acids. The V gene lost 3 bases and the J gene lost 4 bases, with 10 bases spanning the gap. CDR3 sequence reads: CSARFQANQPQHF. The CDR3 coding sequence is TGCAGTGCTAGGTTCCAGGCAAATCAGCCCCAGCATTTT.

The rearrangement joins TRBV6-5 to TRBJ2-2, with TRBD1 as a possible D gene (6 bases). Germline values: CDR1 MNHEY, CDR2 SVGAGI. The ends were cut back, 0 bases at V and 4 bases at J, with 9 bases in the middle. The length of the CDR3 is 15 residues. The CDR3 DNA reads TGTGCCAGCAGTTACTCGGCAGGGGCCACCGGGGAGCTGTTTTTT. This codes for CASSYSAGATGELFF.

CDR3 nucleotide sequence: TGTGCCAGCAGCTTAGCGGGGGGGCTTGACACCGGGGAGCTGTTTTTT. Protein sequence: CASSLAGGLDTGELFF. This chain links TRBV13 with TRBJ2-2, with 8 positions matching TRBD2. Germline lookup yields CDR1 PRHDT and CDR2 FYEKMQ (reference sequence). CDR3 length: 16 residues. Trimming took 1 base from V and 3 from J; bases not matched to a gene: 4. Complete variable domain (other parts from reference TRBV13 and TRBJ2-2): AAGVIQSPRHLIKEKRETATLKCYPIPRHDTVYWYQQGPGQDPQFLISFYEKMQSDKGSIPDRFSAQQFSDYHSELNMSSLELGDSALYFCASSLAGGLDTGELFFGEGSRLTVL.

This clonotype was detected a few times. The chain carries TRBV20-1 and TRBJ2-3; 7 bases match TRBD1. Germline CDR1 DFQATT, CDR2 SNEGSKA (reference sequence). V trimming: 5 bases; J trimming: 1 base; junction bases outside the gene matches: 9. The length of the CDR3 is 15 residues. The CDR3, as DNA: TGCAGTGCTCGAGCTCCGGGACAGCGCACAGATACGCAGTATTTT. It yields the protein CSARAPGQRTDTQYF.

This chain uses TRBV10-3 with TRBJ2-3; D is ambiguous. Trimming removed 6 bases at V and 6 bases at J, with 7 bases between. Germline loops: CDR1 ENHRY, CDR2 SYGVKD. This CDR3 comprises 11 residues. The CDR3 spells CAIRFSDTQYF. In DNA form, the CDR3 reads TGTGCCATCAGATTTTCGGATACGCAGTATTTT.

The chain uses TRBV5-1 and TRBJ1-1, with 7 bases lining up with TRBD1. The germline CDR1 and CDR2 sequences are SGHRS and YFSETQ. With V trimmed by 2 bases and J by 1 base, 5 bases remained unmatched. The CDR3 runs to 15 residues. The CDR3 nucleotides read TGCGCCAGCAGCTTAATACAGGGGAAGAACACTGAAGCTTTCTTT. Translated: CASSLIQGKNTEAFF.